The 8 T cell receptor beta chains reported below all come from one sample, sequenced in a study of blood T cell repertoires in COVID-19. The table came from immunoSEQ multiplex PCR; TCRdb's copy has only in-frame clones and leaves some out. In the table there are 250,000 to 350,000 clones, roughly 80% of which are singletons. Sequencing used peripheral blood. The source is a person aged 65 to 85 with COVID-19, enrolled during active disease.

The chain couples TRBV6-2 or TRBV6-3 to TRBJ2-1; the D is unclear. The V end was cut by 0 bases, the J end by 8 bases, with 5 bases between. CDR3 length equals 12 residues. Germline assignment: CDR1 MNHEY and CDR2 SVGEGT. The CDR3 DNA reads TGTGCCAGCAGTTACTCTTTAGATGAGCAGTTCTTC. Translation: CASSYSLDEQFF.

V gene TRBV5-4 combines with J gene TRBJ1-4; 7 positions match TRBD1. In germline, CDR1 is SGHNT, CDR2 YYREEE (reference sequence). The junction had 4 bases not matched to a gene; V was cut back by 6 bases and J by 5 bases. This CDR3 spans 13 amino acids. The CDR3 reads CASNEQGNEKLFF. In nucleotides, the CDR3 is TGTGCCAGCAACGAACAGGGGAATGAAAAACTGTTTTTT. Full variable domain (remainder filled in from reference TRBV5-4 and TRBJ1-4): ETGVTQSPTHLIKTRGQQVTLRCSSQSGHNTVSWYQQALGQGPQFIFQYYREEENGRGNFPPRFSGLQFPNYSSELNVNALELDDSALYLCASNEQGNEKLFFGSGTQLSVL.

The J gene is TRBJ2-2, the V gene TRBV7-2, with TRBD1 matching 9 bases. CDR3 length: 15 residues. With 5 bases clipped from V and 5 bases from J, the junction kept 6 bases outside the gene matches. Germline CDR1 and CDR2: SGHTA and FQGNSA. The chain's CDR3 is CASSRDRVDTGELFF. Written as DNA, the CDR3 is TGTGCCAGCAGCCGGGACAGGGTTGATACCGGGGAGCTGTTTTTT.

V gene TRBV15 combines with J gene TRBJ2-3; TRBD1 is a possible D gene (6 bases). The germline V gene encodes CDR1 LNHNV and CDR2 YYDKDF (reference sequence). The V and J ends lost 3 bases and 3 bases respectively, with 13 bases between them. This CDR3 spans 15 amino acids. CDR3 DNA sequence: TGTGCCACCAGCAGGCGGACAGCCCAAACAGATACGCAGTATTTT. It codes for CATSRRTAQTDTQYF.

This rearrangement joins TRBV28 to TRBJ2-3, with 7 bases that match TRBD1. The CDR3 consists of 16 residues. V shed 5 bases and J 6 bases; nucleotides not matched to a gene: 14. Germline V CDR1 and CDR2: MDHEN, SYDVKM. The CDR3, as DNA: TGTGCCAGCAGTCCTGCCCTGCAAGGGGGCTGGGATACGCAGTATTTT. This encodes CASSPALQGGWDTQYF.

V gene TRBV19 combines with J gene TRBJ2-6; D is unresolved. Germline V gene data show CDR1 as LNHDA and CDR2 as SQIVND (reference sequence). Trimming left V 4 bases short and J 0 bases short, with 16 bases between. The CDR3 extends over 18 amino acids. The CDR3 DNA reads as TGTGCCAGTAGTAGGTACAGACCCACGAGCTCTGGGGCCAACGTCCTGACTTTC. Translating gives CASSRYRPTSSGANVLTF.

The chain has TRBV6-5 and TRBJ1-1; D not certain. From germline, CDR1 is MNHEY and CDR2 SVGAGI. This CDR3 is 13 amino acids long. Trimming left V 4 bases short and J 10 bases short, with 16 bases between. The CDR3 protein is CASSSLGSHGAFF. CDR3 in DNA: TGTGCCAGCAGTTCTTTGGGCAGCCACGGAGCTTTCTTT.

The chain combines TRBV6-5 with TRBJ1-1, with a possible D match to TRBD1 (5 bases). This CDR3 is 12 amino acids long. The germline CDR1 and CDR2 sequences are MNHEY and SVGAGI. Trimming left V 11 bases short and J 4 bases short, with 14 bases between. Here the CDR3 reads CAVGWGGTEAFF. The CDR3 DNA sequence: TGTGCCGTTGGTTGGGGGGGCACTGAAGCTTTCTTT.